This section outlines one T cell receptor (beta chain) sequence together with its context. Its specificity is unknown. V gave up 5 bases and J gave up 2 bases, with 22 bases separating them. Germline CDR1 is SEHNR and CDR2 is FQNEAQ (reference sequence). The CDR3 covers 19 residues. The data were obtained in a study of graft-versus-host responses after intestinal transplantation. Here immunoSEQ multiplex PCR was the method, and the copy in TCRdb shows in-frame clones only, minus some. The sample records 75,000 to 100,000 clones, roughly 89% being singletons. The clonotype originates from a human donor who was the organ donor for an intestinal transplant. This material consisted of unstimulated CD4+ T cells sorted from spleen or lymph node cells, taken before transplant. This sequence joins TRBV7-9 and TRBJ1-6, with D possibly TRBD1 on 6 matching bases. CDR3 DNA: TGTGCCAGCAGCAAGAGTTACAGGGCCCAAAGCGCCTATAATTCACCCCTCCACTTT. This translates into CASSKSYRAQSAYNSPLHF. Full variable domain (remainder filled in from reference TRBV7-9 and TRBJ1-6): DTGVSQNPRHKITKRGQNVTFRCDPISEHNRLYWYRQTLGQGPEFLTYFQNEAQLEKSRLLSDRFSAERPKGSFSTLEIQRTEQGDSAMYLCASSKSYRAQSAYNSPLHFGNGTRLTVT.